These 27 T cell receptor beta chains were all obtained from the same sample, sequenced in a study of response to subunit inactivated influenza vaccine. MiXCR was run by TCRdb on the RT-PCR reads, yielding one entry per CDR3 protein. The repertoire holds 500,000 or so distinct CDR3 sequences, approximately 15% seen once, with over 2.5% in the top ten. Sequenced material: CD4+ T cells sorted from PBMCs, taken less than 25 months after vaccination. These receptors originate from a man aged 50-75 years who received an inactivated influenza vaccine.

This clonotype was picked up one time. This rearrangement joins TRBV20-1 to TRBJ2-1; a possible D gene is TRBD1 (6 bases). The length of the CDR3 is 13 residues. Looked up from germline, CDR1 is DFQATT and CDR2 is SNEGSKA (reference sequence). Trimming pared 5 bases from V and 5 bases from J, leaving 13 bases between. The CDR3 DNA follows: TGCAGTGCTGGGGGACAACTCAACAATGAGCAGTTCTTC. This sequence encodes CSAGGQLNNEQFF.

The CDR3 nucleotides are TGCGCCAGCAGCCAAGAGACGAATACGCAGTATTTT. Its translation: CASSQETNTQYF. The chain uses TRBV4-3 and TRBJ2-3; D call uncertain. The V and J ends lost 0 bases and 7 bases respectively, with 5 bases between them. Germline CDR1 is LGHNA and CDR2 is YSLEER. The CDR3 is 12 residues long.

The chain couples TRBV7-9 to TRBJ2-3, with D tentatively TRBD2 (5 bases). CDR1 and CDR2 from the germline V gene are SEHNR and FQNEAQ (reference sequence). The length of the CDR3 is 14 residues. Trimming took off 4 bases at V and 4 bases at J, with 12 bases between the two ends. CDR3 DNA: TGTGCCAGCAGCTCGACTGAACTAGCAGATACGCAGTATTTT. Translation gives CASSSTELADTQYF.

This clonotype showed up just a few times. The chain is built from TRBV13 and TRBJ2-1, with D possibly matching TRBD2 (5 bases). Trimming took 5 bases from V and 7 from J, leaving 21 bases between them. CDR1 and CDR2 from the germline V gene are PRHDT and FYEKMQ (reference sequence). The CDR3 sequence is 16 residues long. The CDR3 region has the DNA TGTGCCAGCAGCCGAGGAGGACTCTCCAAAGGAAATGAGCAGTTCTTC. Translating it yields CASSRGGLSKGNEQFF.

CDR3 region: CAWTRQGAETQYF. CDR3 bases: TGTGCCTGGACAAGACAGGGGGCAGAGACCCAGTACTTC. The genes are TRBV30 and TRBJ2-5; TRBD1 matches 10 bases. Germline V gene sequence: CDR1 GTSNPN, CDR2 SVGIG (reference sequence). The CDR3 has 13 amino acids. The J segment lost 4 bases and the V segment lost 4 bases, leaving 3 bases of the junction unmatched.

Only a few counts were recorded for this clonotype. The chain couples TRBV6-1 to TRBJ2-7; TRBD2 is a possible D gene (7 bases). The CDR3 is 15 residues long. Germline V gives CDR1 MNHNS, CDR2 SASEGT. V dropped 7 bases and J dropped 6 bases, with 22 bases sitting between them. The CDR3 DNA is TGTGCCAGCAAATGGGATGGGAGGGGGATTGGCGAGCAGTACTTC. Its protein is CASKWDGRGIGEQYF.

There are a few counts of this clonotype. The V gene is TRBV18, the J gene TRBJ2-1; possible D gene TRBD2, 7 bases. Trimming cost V 6 bases and J 5 bases, with 29 bases left between them. The CDR3 is 19 residues long. Per the germline V gene, CDR1 is KGHSH and CDR2 is LQKENI. CDR3 in DNA: TGTGCCAGCTCTCCCAGCCCCCCTCGAGGGGGGGCTATACACAATGAGCAGTTCTTC. It encodes CASSPSPPRGGAIHNEQFF.

This chain uses TRBV20-1 with TRBJ2-1; the D is unclear. The CDR3 contains 14 residues. V dropped 3 bases and J dropped 1 base, with 10 bases sitting between them. Germline CDR1 and CDR2: DFQATT and SNEGSKA (reference sequence). In nucleotides, the CDR3 is TGCAGTGCTAGCACCTTCTGGTCCTACAATGAGCAGTTCTTC. Protein sequence: CSASTFWSYNEQFF.

This rearrangement joins TRBV15 to TRBJ1-6; 10 nucleotides line up with TRBD1. This CDR3 comprises 16 residues. Germline lookup yields CDR1 LNHNV and CDR2 YYDKDF (reference sequence). The J segment lost 9 bases and the V segment lost 3 bases, leaving 8 bases of the junction unmatched. The DNA of the CDR3 is TGTGCCACCAGCAGGGCGGGACAGGGGAACAGTTCACCCCTCCACTTT. Translating it yields CATSRAGQGNSSPLHF. The full variable domain, rest sourced from reference TRBV15 and TRBJ1-6, is DAMVIQNPRYQVTQFGKPVTLSCSQTLNHNVMYWYQQKSSQAPKLLFHYYDKDFNNEADTPDNFQSRRPNTSFCFLDIRSPGLGDTAMYLCATSRAGQGNSSPLHFGNGTRLTVT.

This clonotype showed up just a few times. This CDR3 is CASSLSWLGQGNTGELFF. CDR3 bases: TGTGCCAGCAGTTTATCGTGGCTGGGACAGGGGAACACCGGGGAGCTGTTTTTT. The chain combines TRBV12-3 or TRBV12-4 with TRBJ2-2; 9 bases map to TRBD1. This CDR3 spans 18 amino acids. The junction had 8 bases not matched to a gene; V was cut back by 2 bases and J by 1 base.

This clonotype was detected a few times. This chain joins TRBV3-1 and TRBJ2-7; tentatively, D is TRBD1 or TRBD2 (5 bases each). This CDR3 comprises 15 residues. Germline V CDR1 and CDR2: LGHDT, YNNKEL (reference sequence). V was cut by 4 bases and J by 6 bases, with 19 bases left in between. The CDR3 coding sequence is TGTGCCAGCAGCCGGTCGGGACCCGCGGGCGGCGAGCAGTACTTC. It codes for CASSRSGPAGGEQYF.

This clonotype was observed a few times. V is TRBV7-6 and J is TRBJ2-7; no firm D call. Trimming shortened V by 6 bases and J by 4 bases, and 16 bases separated the two germline ends. Germline values: CDR1 SGHVS, CDR2 FNYEAQ. This CDR3 has 14 residues. The DNA of the CDR3 is TGTGCCAGCAGTCATACGTTCCGGCCATACGAGCAGTACTTC. This gives the protein CASSHTFRPYEQYF.

The chain couples TRBV20-1 to TRBJ1-5; 9 nucleotides agree with TRBD1. The V gene end was trimmed by 3 bases and the J gene end by 7 bases; junction bases not matched to a gene: 16. Germline loops: CDR1 DFQATT, CDR2 SNEGSKA (reference sequence). The CDR3 is 17 residues long. DNA for the CDR3: TGCAGTGCTAGTGTTTTCGGTACGACAGGGGGGCGACAGCCCCAGCATTTT. As protein: CSASVFGTTGGRQPQHF.

This clonotype was seen at least ten times. J is TRBJ2-5 and V is TRBV20-1; D unclear. The germline CDR1 and CDR2 sequences are DFQATT and SNEGSKA (reference sequence). V lost 3 bases and J 7 bases, leaving 15 bases between the germline ends. CDR3 length equals 13 residues. The chain's CDR3 is CSASQADGWTQYF. In DNA, the CDR3 is TGCAGTGCTAGTCAGGCGGACGGTTGGACCCAGTACTTC.

There are many counts of this clonotype. The gene calls are TRBV29-1 and TRBJ2-2; D is uncertain. Germline V CDR1 and CDR2: SQVTM, ANQGSEA. This CDR3 spans 12 amino acids. V was cut by 7 bases and J by 2 bases, with 8 bases left in between. The CDR3 sequence is CSADQNTGELFF. CDR3 nucleotides: TGCAGCGCAGACCAAAACACCGGGGAGCTGTTTTTT.

This clonotype was recorded once. This chain connects TRBV2 to TRBJ1-4; TRBD1 is a possible D gene (6 bases). V lost 6 bases and J 4 bases, leaving 12 bases between the germline ends. Germline V gives CDR1 SNHLY, CDR2 FYNNEI. This CDR3 spans 14 amino acids. CDR3 coding DNA: TGTGCCAGCAGCTCGGACAGCAGTAATGAAAAACTGTTTTTT. Protein: CASSSDSSNEKLFF.

CDR3 sequence: CSASAQTDTQYF. The CDR3 DNA is TGCAGTGCTAGTGCCCAGACAGATACGCAGTATTTT. This chain joins TRBV20-1 and TRBJ2-3; the D is unclear. This CDR3 region has 12 residues. Trimming left V 3 bases short and J 3 bases short, with 7 bases between. Germline CDR1 DFQATT, CDR2 SNEGSKA (reference sequence).

The chain has TRBV4-3 and TRBJ2-1, with TRBD2 identical over 10 bases. The J segment lost 10 bases and the V segment lost 1 base, leaving 7 bases of the junction unmatched. The CDR3 loop spans 15 amino acids. Germline CDR1 reads LGHNA; CDR2 reads YSLEER. In DNA form, the CDR3 reads TGCGCCAGCAGCCAAGTAGCGGGAGGTAGTCAGGAGCAGTTCTTC. This sequence encodes CASSQVAGGSQEQFF.

This clonotype was seen once. The gene calls are TRBV15 and TRBJ2-1; TRBD1 aligns across 12 bases. There are 16 residues in the CDR3. V trimming: 0 bases; J trimming: 9 bases; junction bases outside the gene matches: 6. In germline, CDR1 is LNHNV, CDR2 YYDKDF (reference sequence). The CDR3 protein is CATSRDKGQGAAEQFF. In nucleotides, the CDR3 is TGTGCCACCAGCAGAGATAAGGGACAGGGGGCGGCTGAGCAGTTCTTC.

This clonotype was recorded a few times. V and J are TRBV20-1 and TRBJ2-2; 9 positions match TRBD1. Germline CDR1 DFQATT, CDR2 SNEGSKA (reference sequence). The J segment lost 8 bases and the V segment lost 3 bases, leaving 10 bases of the junction unmatched. CDR3 length equals 15 residues. The CDR3 bases are TGCAGTGCTAGGGACCGGGACAGGGCAGGGGGGGAGCTGTTTTTT. Translated: CSARDRDRAGGELFF.

Details on this clonotype: This clone may be a read error of a much larger clone one base away. A read error is likely, as this CDR3 ends without the conserved phenylalanine or tryptophan. The chain combines TRBV9 with TRBJ2-7; no firm D call. The germline V gene has CDR1 SGDLS and CDR2 YYNGEE. This CDR3 contains 14 residues. The ends were cut back, 3 bases at V and 6 bases at J, with 16 bases in the middle. CDR3: CASSADLGLSEQYS. Here the CDR3 DNA reads TGTGCCAGCAGCGCCGACCTGGGATTGAGCGAGCAGTACTCC.

The genes are TRBV15 and TRBJ1-2, with D possibly being TRBD1 (6 bases). The CDR3 covers 16 residues. Germline V gives CDR1 LNHNV, CDR2 YYDKDF (reference sequence). V lost 0 bases to trimming and J lost 8 bases, with 19 bases between them. The CDR3 sequence is CATSRDSLTGNSGYTF. The CDR3 DNA reads as TGTGCCACCAGCAGAGATAGTTTAACAGGGAATAGCGGCTACACCTTC.

The chain links TRBV12-3 or TRBV12-4 to TRBJ2-5; D may be TRBD1 or TRBD2 (5 bases each). This CDR3 spans 14 amino acids. CDR3 in amino acids: CASTGYGAQETQYF. The CDR3 nucleotides read TGTGCGAGTACGGGATATGGGGCCCAAGAGACCCAGTACTTC.

This clonotype occurred a few times. The rearrangement links TRBV12-3 or TRBV12-4 to TRBJ2-3, with TRBD1 matching 8 bases. Germline trimming cut 1 base from V and 6 bases from J; bases unmatched to any gene: 3. The CDR3 has 14 residues. This chain's CDR3 is CASSLGYRGDTQYF. The CDR3 DNA follows: TGTGCCAGCAGTTTAGGTTACAGGGGGGATACGCAGTATTTT.

The chain couples TRBV18 to TRBJ2-7; 9 positions match TRBD1. CDR3 length: 15 residues. CDR1 is KGHSH, CDR2 LQKENI, per germline. V shed 6 bases and J 0 bases; nucleotides not matched to a gene: 6. CDR3 amino acids: CASSQGQGFSYEQYF. CDR3 bases: TGTGCCAGCTCCCAGGGACAGGGATTCTCCTACGAGCAGTACTTC.

The chain is built from TRBV6-1 and TRBJ2-5; the match to TRBD2 covers 12 bases. The CDR3 has 16 amino acids. The J segment lost 5 bases and the V segment lost 0 bases, leaving 4 bases of the junction unmatched. Germline V gene lookup returns CDR1 MNHNS and CDR2 SASEGT. CDR3 in amino acids: CASSEAGLAGYETQYF. CDR3 nucleotide sequence: TGTGCCAGCAGTGAAGCTGGACTAGCGGGATACGAGACCCAGTACTTC.

The rearrangement uses TRBV5-5 and TRBJ2-5; 9 bases agree with TRBD2. CDR1 and CDR2 from the germline V gene are SGHKS and YYEKEE (reference sequence). The CDR3 extends over 15 amino acids. V shed 2 bases and J 4 bases; nucleotides not matched to a gene: 6. This CDR3 is CASSFGGRALETQYF. As DNA, the CDR3 is TGTGCCAGCAGCTTCGGCGGGAGGGCATTAGAGACCCAGTACTTC.